Reported below is one TCR beta chain. The CDR3 covers 14 residues. V was clipped by 6 bases and J by 7 bases; unmatched bases: 6. Germline CDR1 and CDR2: LNHNV and YYDKDF (reference sequence). Arm-PCR with iRepertoire HTBI primers amplified the CDR3 regions for these TCR beta libraries. TCRdb reprocessed the multiplex PCR reads via MiXCR and lists one record per CDR3 protein. This table holds 350,000 to 450,000 distinct CDR3 sequences, 12% found once. Time point of the sample: newly diagnosed GD, antithyroid drugs for less than 3 months. Extracted RNA from PBMCs served as the source of the TCR library. EDTA tubes collected nine milliliters of peripheral blood. This sample was included in a study of regulatory T cells in long-lasting Graves disease. These sequences were also reported in another study, on T cells in Graves' hyperthyroidism and ophthalmopathy. Per that study: Initially, a first-round RT-PCR of the TCR CDR3 employed the HTBI primer set.

Source: peripheral blood mononuclear cells (PBMCs), taken at new diagnosis, from a patient treated with antithyroid drugs. The origin of this receptor is a woman aged 18-29 years with Graves disease. V is TRBV15 and J is TRBJ1-6; 7 bases match TRBD1. CDR3 bases: TGTGCCACCAGGGGAGGGGGCAGGAATTCACCCCTCCACTTT. This sequence encodes CATRGGGRNSPLHF.